This TCR beta chain was observed in a study of T cells in Graves' hyperthyroidism and ophthalmopathy. Pregnant or lactating patients were excluded, as were those with uncontrolled infection or other autoimmune disease. Thyroid ultrasound, orbital computed tomography, clinical symptoms, and serum thyroxine and TRAb underpinned diagnoses. General study findings and limits: A model built on 13 V-J features separated ophthalmopathy from stable hyperthyroidism.

Amplification targeted TCR beta CDR3 regions from RNA transcripts. The TCR CDR3 was amplified in a first-round RT-PCR using the HTBI primer set. TCRdb re-called the multiplex PCR reads with MiXCR, one entry per CDR3 protein. The sample includes approximately 400,000 distinct CDR3 sequences, just under 15% of them seen just once. The V gene lost 6 bases and the J gene lost 3 bases, with 15 bases spanning the gap. The germline gives CDR1 KGHDR, CDR2 SFDVKD. This CDR3 spans 15 amino acids. As for this clonotype: Its antigen is still unknown.

The specimen sequenced was blood. This sequence joins TRBV24-1 and TRBJ2-3; tentatively, D is TRBD1 (6 bases). The receptor was derived from a woman aged 25 to 45 with Graves' hyperthyroidism. CDR3 bases: TGTGCCACCAGTAGACAGGCTCAGGGTACAGATACGCAGTATTTT. Protein product: CATSRQAQGTDTQYF.